These 27 T cell receptor beta chains share one sample of origin, sequenced in a study of OX40 agonist ivuxolimab in advanced cancers. Some clones are missing from TCRdb's copy, which holds only in-frame ones; the method was immunoSEQ multiplex PCR. The data show about 62,000 clones, about 92% seen once. The sample here was CD4+ or CD8+ T cells sorted from blood, taken in a trial of the OX40 agonist ivuxolimab. Receptors were obtained from an adult with an advanced solid tumor such as melanoma, head and neck, liver or kidney cancer.

This clone was counted once. The chain uses TRBV27 and TRBJ1-1; D perhaps matches TRBD1 (6 bases). The CDR3 loop spans 15 amino acids. V gave up 3 bases and J gave up 5 bases, with 16 bases separating them. Germline V gives CDR1 MNHEY, CDR2 SMNVEV (reference sequence). DNA for the CDR3: TGTGCCAGCAGTTTTCCGGGGGCAAGAAAGACTGAAGCTTTCTTT. Amino acids: CASSFPGARKTEAFF.

V usage is TRBV27 and J usage is TRBJ2-3; 10 positions match TRBD1. The CDR3 sequence is 16 residues long. Trimming at V came to 5 bases and at J to 5 bases, leaving 10 bases not matched to a gene. Per the germline V gene, CDR1 is MNHEY and CDR2 is SMNVEV (reference sequence). The CDR3 loop is CASSPRTGGLVDTQYF. In DNA form, the CDR3 reads TGTGCCAGCAGTCCACGGACAGGGGGGTTGGTAGATACGCAGTATTTT.

The chain links TRBV27 to TRBJ1-1; D is ambiguous. CDR1 is MNHEY, CDR2 SMNVEV, per germline (reference sequence). Deletions cut 4 bases from V and 1 base from J, with 7 bases between. The CDR3 consists of 13 residues. In nucleotides, the CDR3 is TGTGCCAGCAGTTCAGGAGAGAACACTGAAGCTTTCTTT. Translated, it gives CASSSGENTEAFF.

The rearrangement joins TRBV5-1 to TRBJ1-1; no definite D call. The germline V gene encodes CDR1 SGHRS and CDR2 YFSETQ. The CDR3 spans 14 residues. Trimming cost V 0 bases and J 0 bases, with 6 bases left between them. CDR3 in amino acids: CASSLDGVNTEAFF. The CDR3 DNA follows: TGCGCCAGCAGCTTGGACGGGGTGAACACTGAAGCTTTCTTT.

V is TRBV7-9 and J is TRBJ2-3; D may be TRBD1 (5 bases). Germline V gene lookup returns CDR1 SEHNR and CDR2 FQNEAQ (reference sequence). The V gene lost 1 base and the J gene lost 1 base, with 12 bases spanning the gap. The CDR3 loop spans 16 amino acids. The CDR3 here is CASSLDLTEGTDTQYF. The CDR3 DNA sequence: TGTGCCAGCAGCTTAGATTTGACAGAGGGCACAGATACGCAGTATTTT. The full variable domain, completed using reference TRBV7-9 and TRBJ2-3, is DTGVSQNPRHKITKRGQNVTFRCDPISEHNRLYWYRQTLGQGPEFLTYFQNEAQLEKSRLLSDRFSAERPKGSFSTLEIQRTEQGDSAMYLCASSLDLTEGTDTQYFGPGTRLTVL.

There are a few counts of this clone. The chain is built from TRBV7-9 and TRBJ1-1; no clear D. There are 14 residues in the CDR3. V was shortened by 1 base and J by 0 bases, with 6 bases between the two germline ends. Germline CDR1 is SEHNR and CDR2 is FQNEAQ (reference sequence). In DNA, the CDR3 is TGTGCCAGCAGCTTAGTAGAAATGAACACTGAAGCTTTCTTT. It yields the protein CASSLVEMNTEAFF.

The chain employs TRBV15 and TRBJ2-3; a possible D gene is TRBD2 (6 bases). The CDR3 is 15 residues long. V was pared by 4 bases and J by 4 bases, with 15 bases between. Germline V gene lookup returns CDR1 LNHNV and CDR2 YYDKDF (reference sequence). The CDR3 sequence: CATSNNTSQADTQYF. CDR3 sequence (DNA): TGTGCCACCAGCAATAACACTAGCCAAGCAGATACGCAGTATTTT.

In DNA form, the CDR3 reads TGTGCCAGCAGCTTGTCGTGGGGGCAAGGTGAAAAACTGTTTTTT. Amino acids: CASSLSWGQGEKLFF. The chain recombines TRBV5-5 with TRBJ1-4; possible D gene TRBD1, 6 bases. Trimming removed 1 base from V and 7 bases from J, with 14 bases in between. This CDR3 spans 15 amino acids. Germline CDR1 and CDR2: SGHKS and YYEKEE (reference sequence).

The chain combines TRBV6-5 with TRBJ1-1, with 9 bases fitting TRBD1. Germline V gene lookup returns CDR1 MNHEY and CDR2 SVGAGI. J gave up 4 bases and V 6 bases, and 3 bases lay outside the gene matches. This CDR3 has 13 residues. The CDR3 bases are TGTGCCAGCAGGCTGGACAGGGGCACTGAAGCTTTCTTT. Its protein is CASRLDRGTEAFF.

The chain links TRBV6-1 to TRBJ2-7; D unresolved. Between the trimmed V and J ends, which lost 6 bases and 3 bases, there was a span of 6 bases. Per the germline V gene, CDR1 is MNHNS and CDR2 is SASEGT. CDR3 length: 11 residues. This CDR3 reads CASRTDYEQYF. Here the CDR3 DNA reads TGTGCCAGCAGAACAGACTACGAGCAGTACTTC.

The chain is built from TRBV10-2 and TRBJ1-5, with 9 bases matching TRBD1. The CDR3 consists of 13 residues. With V trimmed by 6 bases and J by 6 bases, 3 bases remained unmatched. The germline V gene encodes CDR1 WSHSY and CDR2 SAAADI. CDR3 residues: CASRTGGTQPQHF. CDR3 sequence (DNA): TGCGCCAGCAGGACAGGGGGGACTCAGCCCCAGCATTTT.

This clone was seen a single time. The rearrangement joins TRBV9 to TRBJ1-4; 9 nucleotides agree with TRBD1. After removal of 4 bases from V and 4 bases from J, the junction contained 5 bases not matched to a gene. The CDR3 consists of 15 residues. Germline CDR1 SGDLS, CDR2 YYNGEE. CDR3 loop: CASSPWTGVNEKLFF. The CDR3 DNA reads TGTGCCAGCAGCCCCTGGACAGGGGTTAATGAAAAACTGTTTTTT.

This rearrangement joins TRBV15 to TRBJ1-5; D is possibly TRBD1 (6 bases). This CDR3 is built from 15 residues. Germline CDR1 is LNHNV and CDR2 is YYDKDF (reference sequence). Between the trimmed V and J ends, which lost 6 bases and 6 bases, there was a span of 18 bases. CDR3 residues: CATSNRAGDFQPQHF. The DNA of the CDR3 is TGTGCCACCAGTAACAGGGCAGGGGATTTTCAGCCCCAGCATTTT.

CDR3 nucleotide sequence: TGTGCCAGCAGAAACCGACAGTCCTACGAGCAGTACTTC. Translating it yields CASRNRQSYEQYF. The chain combines TRBV6-5 with TRBJ2-7, with a weak D call TRBD1 (5 bases). Germline CDR1 reads MNHEY; CDR2 reads SVGAGI. The ends were cut back, 6 bases at V and 1 base at J, with 10 bases in the middle. The CDR3 runs 13 residues.

V gene TRBV27 combines with J gene TRBJ2-7, with D perhaps matching TRBD1 (6 bases). This CDR3 region has 14 residues. The germline V gene has CDR1 MNHEY and CDR2 SMNVEV (reference sequence). Trimming stripped 3 bases from V and 2 bases from J, with 11 bases between. In nucleotides, the CDR3 is TGTGCCAGCAGTTTTTTGGACAGAACCTACGAGCAGTACTTC. This codes for CASSFLDRTYEQYF.

The J gene is TRBJ1-2, the V gene TRBV18; D gene uncertain. This CDR3 is 12 amino acids long. Trimming cost V 0 bases and J 10 bases, with 9 bases left between them. Germline V gene sequence: CDR1 KGHSH, CDR2 LQKENI. Written as DNA, the CDR3 is TGTGCCAGCTCACCACCAGGAACGCTCTACACCTTC. Translated: CASSPPGTLYTF.

The chain has TRBV13 and TRBJ2-3; 9 bases are shared with TRBD2. V shed 4 bases and J 0 bases; nucleotides not matched to a gene: 26. The CDR3 runs to 23 residues. Germline loops: CDR1 PRHDT, CDR2 FYEKMQ (reference sequence). CDR3 nucleotides: TGTGCCAGCAGCTCTACAGAACCCAGGACTAGCGCCCGAGACCCATCTAGCACAGATACGCAGTATTTT. This translates into CASSSTEPRTSARDPSSTDTQYF.

The CDR3 DNA reads as TGTGCCAGCAGTTCGCGGACGGCGAACACTGAAGCTTTCTTT. It encodes CASSSRTANTEAFF. V gene TRBV6-5 combines with J gene TRBJ1-1; D unclear. The V end was cut by 4 bases, the J end by 1 base, with 10 bases between. The length of the CDR3 is 14 residues. CDR1 is MNHEY and CDR2 is SVGAGI in the germline V gene.

The chain has TRBV19 and TRBJ1-3; no reliable D call. This CDR3 region has 15 residues. The V end lost 9 bases, the J end lost 0 bases, and 15 bases lay between the germline ends. Germline V CDR1 and CDR2: LNHDA, SQIVND (reference sequence). The CDR3 region is CASSIVASSGNTIYF. CDR3 bases: TGTGCCAGCTCCATCGTCGCTAGCTCTGGAAACACCATATATTTT.

For this clone: A much larger clone lies one base from this, so it may be a read error. The CDR3 spells CASSVGGGGGTEAFF. The CDR3 nucleotides are TGTGCCAGCAGCGTAGGGGGAGGGGGCGGCACTGAAGCTTTCTTT. The chain is built from TRBV7-6 and TRBJ1-1; 7 bases fit TRBD1. CDR3 length equals 15 residues. Germline-derived CDR1 and CDR2 are SGHVS and FNYEAQ. V gave up 5 bases and J gave up 4 bases; unmatched junction bases: 10. Full variable domain (missing parts from reference TRBV7-6 and TRBJ1-1): GAGVSQSPRYKVTKRGQDVALRCDPISGHVSLYWYRQALGQGPEFLTYFNYEAQQDKSGLPNDRFSAERPEGSISTLTIQRTEQRDSAMYRCASSVGGGGGTEAFFGQGTRLTVV.

This chain links TRBV7-9 with TRBJ2-6, with TRBD2 as a possible D gene (5 bases). Germline lookup yields CDR1 SEHNR and CDR2 FQNEAQ (reference sequence). CDR3 length: 16 residues. V shed 0 bases and J shed 2 bases, with 8 bases lying between them. In DNA, the CDR3 is TGTGCCAGCAGCTTAGCGAGAGGGACTGGGGCCAACGTCCTGACTTTC. Its translation is CASSLARGTGANVLTF.

This chain uses TRBV5-8 with TRBJ1-1; no reliable D call. This CDR3 comprises 10 residues. From germline, CDR1 is SGHTS and CDR2 YDEGEE. V lost 4 bases and J lost 7, with 5 bases in between. The CDR3 spells CASSPYEAFF. The DNA of the CDR3 is TGTGCCAGCAGCCCATATGAAGCTTTCTTT.

The chain employs TRBV29-1 and TRBJ1-5, with 8 bases lining up with TRBD1. CDR3 length: 14 residues. V shed 5 bases and J 3 bases; nucleotides not matched to a gene: 6. Germline V lookup: CDR1 SQVTM, CDR2 ANQGSEA. The chain's CDR3 is CSVPGQGPNQPQHF. The DNA of the CDR3 is TGCAGCGTTCCAGGACAGGGTCCCAATCAGCCCCAGCATTTT.

The chain couples TRBV4-2 to TRBJ2-3; D is perhaps TRBD2 (5 bases). Looked up from germline, CDR1 is LGHNA and CDR2 is YNFKEQ. V was shortened by 3 bases and J by 1 base, with 32 bases between the two germline ends. The CDR3 contains 22 residues. The CDR3 sequence is CASSQVYGEGERDYRGTDTQYF. The CDR3 region has the DNA TGTGCCAGCAGCCAGGTCTACGGGGAAGGCGAGCGAGACTACCGTGGCACAGATACGCAGTATTTT.

This chain links TRBV7-3 with TRBJ1-1, with a possible D match to TRBD1 (5 bases). Trimming removed 0 bases from V and 4 bases from J, with 12 bases in between. Germline V gene data show CDR1 as SGHTA and CDR2 as FQGTGA. This CDR3 region has 15 residues. The CDR3 loop reads CASSLTAGMGTEAFF. CDR3 DNA: TGTGCCAGCAGCTTAACTGCAGGGATGGGCACTGAAGCTTTCTTT.

The chain combines TRBV4-1 with TRBJ2-1, with a possible D match to TRBD2 (5 bases). Germline V gene data show CDR1 as MGHRA and CDR2 as YSYEKL. The length of the CDR3 is 15 residues. V was clipped by 1 base and J by 8 bases, with 15 bases between them. Here the CDR3 reads CASSQVNTPGDEQFF. The DNA for the CDR3 is TGCGCCAGCAGCCAAGTAAATACCCCCGGGGATGAGCAGTTCTTC.

This chain links TRBV27 with TRBJ2-7; D tentatively fits TRBD1 or TRBD2 (5 bases each). The CDR3 loop spans 15 amino acids. Looked up from germline, CDR1 is MNHEY and CDR2 is SMNVEV (reference sequence). V lost 3 bases and J 3 bases, leaving 15 bases between the germline ends. CDR3 sequence (DNA): TGTGCCAGCAGTTTCGGGACCCGCCCTTTCTACGAGCAGTACTTC. Translated, it gives CASSFGTRPFYEQYF.